Sequencing of this T cell receptor beta chain was carried out in a study of OX40 agonist ivuxolimab in advanced cancers. Germline CDR1 reads SGDLS; CDR2 reads YYNGEE. The CDR3 covers 16 residues. Trimming took 2 bases from V and 3 from J; bases not matched to a gene: 1. Data came from immunoSEQ multiplex PCR; TCRdb stores just in-frame clones and leaves some out. Of 75,000 to 95,000 clones in the sample, over 75% were seen once. Only one count was recorded for this clone. This sequence joins TRBV9 and TRBJ2-2; TRBD2 agrees at 13 bases. The sequence derives from an adult with an advanced solid tumor such as melanoma, head and neck, liver or kidney cancer. Here the sequenced sample was CD4+ or CD8+ T cells sorted from blood, taken in a trial of the OX40 agonist ivuxolimab. Here the CDR3 DNA reads TGTGCCAGCAGCGTCGGACTAGCGGGAGACACCGGGGAGCTGTTTTTT. It translates to CASSVGLAGDTGELFF.